The 4 T cell receptor beta chains below all came from one sample that was sequenced in a study of T cells after posttransplantation cyclophosphamide. Using immunoSEQ multiplex PCR, the repertoire was profiled, and TCRdb retains in-frame clones only, with some absent. This sample includes 40,000 or so clones with no singletons; its ten biggest clones take up about 6%. Material for sequencing was PBMCs. Receptors originate from a man under 40 in good health and a related stem cell transplant donor.

This clone was seen ten or more times. The rearrangement joins TRBV9 to TRBJ1-3, with TRBD1 as a possible D gene (6 bases). This CDR3 comprises 15 residues. Germline V gene lookup returns CDR1 SGDLS and CDR2 YYNGEE. V was shortened by 0 bases and J by 3 bases, with 10 bases between the two germline ends. CDR3 DNA: TGTGCCAGCAGCGTAGGGTTACAGGGTGGAAACACCATATATTTT. This translates into CASSVGLQGGNTIYF.

In its sample, this clone was seen many times. V is TRBV5-6 and J is TRBJ1-1; 9 positions match TRBD1. There are 15 residues in the CDR3. From germline, CDR1 is SGHDT and CDR2 YYEEEE. J gave up 0 bases and V 4 bases, and 4 bases lay outside the gene matches. Here the CDR3 reads CASSPWDRVNTEAFF. In DNA, the CDR3 is TGTGCCAGCAGCCCCTGGGACAGGGTGAACACTGAAGCTTTCTTT.

This clone was counted many times. The rearrangement uses TRBV7-2 and TRBJ2-3, with 14 nucleotides matching TRBD2. Trimming took 5 bases from V and 5 from J; bases not matched to a gene: 9. Germline CDR1 reads SGHTA; CDR2 reads FQGNSA. CDR3 length: 17 residues. This chain's CDR3 is CASSRGWTSGGIDTQYF. CDR3 nucleotides: TGTGCCAGCAGCCGTGGGTGGACTAGCGGGGGGATAGATACGCAGTATTTT.

In this sample, this clone turned up many times. V and J are TRBV5-4 and TRBJ2-1; 7 nucleotides line up with TRBD2. The CDR3 totals 14 residues. Unmatched junction bases numbered 5, after V lost 4 bases and J lost 4 bases. The germline V gene has CDR1 SGHNT and CDR2 YYREEE (reference sequence). Here the CDR3 DNA reads TGTGCCAGCAGCCTCGGGGGGAGGTACAATGAGCAGTTCTTC. Translation: CASSLGGRYNEQFF. Full variable domain (remainder filled in from reference TRBV5-4 and TRBJ2-1): ETGVTQSPTHLIKTRGQQVTLRCSSQSGHNTVSWYQQALGQGPQFIFQYYREEENGRGNFPPRFSGLQFPNYSSELNVNALELDDSALYLCASSLGGRYNEQFFGPGTRLTVL.